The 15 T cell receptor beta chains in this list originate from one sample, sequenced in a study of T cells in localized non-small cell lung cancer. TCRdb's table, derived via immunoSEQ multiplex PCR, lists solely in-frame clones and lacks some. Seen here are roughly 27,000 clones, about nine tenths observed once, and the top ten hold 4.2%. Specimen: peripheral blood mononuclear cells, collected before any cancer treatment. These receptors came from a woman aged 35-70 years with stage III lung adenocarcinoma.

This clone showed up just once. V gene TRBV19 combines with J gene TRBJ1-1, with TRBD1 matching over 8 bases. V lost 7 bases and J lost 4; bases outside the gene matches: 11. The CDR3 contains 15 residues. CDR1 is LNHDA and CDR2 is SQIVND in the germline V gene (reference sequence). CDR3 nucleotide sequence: TGTGCCAGTACTCCCAGGACAGGGAGGCTCACTGAAGCTTTCTTT. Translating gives CASTPRTGRLTEAFF.

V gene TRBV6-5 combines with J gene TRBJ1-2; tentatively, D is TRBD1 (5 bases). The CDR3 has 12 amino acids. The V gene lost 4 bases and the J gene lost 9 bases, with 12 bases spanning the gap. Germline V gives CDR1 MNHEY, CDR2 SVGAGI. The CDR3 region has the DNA TGTGCCAGCAGTTCCCAGGGTTCTCGCTACACCTTC. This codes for CASSSQGSRYTF.

CDR3 protein: CASSPSWAVQETQYF. CDR3 coding DNA: TGTGCCAGCAGCCCCAGTTGGGCAGTGCAAGAGACCCAGTACTTC. This chain connects TRBV5-5 to TRBJ2-5; no firm D call. Per the germline V gene, CDR1 is SGHKS and CDR2 is YYEKEE (reference sequence). The CDR3 runs 15 residues. V dropped 4 bases and J dropped 2 bases, with 15 bases sitting between them.

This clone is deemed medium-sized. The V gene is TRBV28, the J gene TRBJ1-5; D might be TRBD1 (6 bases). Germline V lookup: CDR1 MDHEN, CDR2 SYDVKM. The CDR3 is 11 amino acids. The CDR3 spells CAAGDVQPQHF. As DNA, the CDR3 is TGTGCAGCAGGGGATGTTCAGCCCCAGCATTTT.

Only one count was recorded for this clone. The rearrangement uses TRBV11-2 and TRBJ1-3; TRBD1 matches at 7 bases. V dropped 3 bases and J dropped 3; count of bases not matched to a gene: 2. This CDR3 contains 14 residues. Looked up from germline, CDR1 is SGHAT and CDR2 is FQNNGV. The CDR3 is CASSLDRSGNTIYF. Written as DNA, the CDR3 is TGTGCCAGCAGCTTGGACAGGAGTGGAAACACCATATATTTT.

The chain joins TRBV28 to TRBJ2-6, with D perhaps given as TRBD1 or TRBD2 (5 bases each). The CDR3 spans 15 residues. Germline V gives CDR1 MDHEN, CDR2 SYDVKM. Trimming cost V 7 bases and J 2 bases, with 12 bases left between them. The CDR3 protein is CASTPRGTGANVLTF. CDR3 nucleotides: TGTGCCAGCACCCCTCGGGGCACTGGGGCCAACGTCCTGACTTTC.

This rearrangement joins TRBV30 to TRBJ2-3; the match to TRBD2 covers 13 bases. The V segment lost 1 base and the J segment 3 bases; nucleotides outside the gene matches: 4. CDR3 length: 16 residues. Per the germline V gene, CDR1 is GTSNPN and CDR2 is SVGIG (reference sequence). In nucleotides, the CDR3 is TGTGCCTGGAGTGCAGGGACTAGCGGGGAAACAGATACGCAGTATTTT. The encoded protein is CAWSAGTSGETDTQYF.

The CDR3 loop reads CASSSAGDSETQYF. CDR3 nucleotide sequence: TGTGCCAGCAGTTCAGCGGGAGATTCGGAGACCCAGTACTTC. V is TRBV28 and J is TRBJ2-5; 8 bases match TRBD2. The CDR3 is made up of 14 amino acids. J was trimmed by 5 bases and V by 4 bases; bases with no gene match: 6. Germline CDR1 is MDHEN and CDR2 is SYDVKM.

In nucleotides, the CDR3 is TGTGCCACCAGCAGAGATCGGCAGGGCCTCTCTGGGGCCAACGTCCTGACTTTC. This codes for CATSRDRQGLSGANVLTF. J is TRBJ2-6 and V is TRBV15; possible D gene TRBD1, 5 bases. This CDR3 spans 18 amino acids. V was cut by 0 bases and J by 0 bases, with 12 bases left in between. Per germline, CDR1 LNHNV and CDR2 YYDKDF (reference sequence).

The CDR3 loop is CASSLNYEQYF. For the CDR3, the DNA is TGTGCCAGCAGTTTGAACTACGAGCAGTACTTC. The chain has TRBV28 and TRBJ2-7; D unclear. Trimming shortened V by 3 bases and J by 3 bases, and 3 bases separated the two germline ends. The CDR3 runs 11 residues. The V gene's germline CDR1 is MDHEN and CDR2 SYDVKM. The entire variable domain, with the rest obtained from reference TRBV28 and TRBJ2-7, is as follows: DVKVTQSSRYLVKRTGEKVFLECVQDMDHENMFWYRQDPGLGLRLIYFSYDVKMKEKGDIPEGYSVSREKKERFSLILESASTNQTSMYLCASSLNYEQYFGPGTRLTVT.

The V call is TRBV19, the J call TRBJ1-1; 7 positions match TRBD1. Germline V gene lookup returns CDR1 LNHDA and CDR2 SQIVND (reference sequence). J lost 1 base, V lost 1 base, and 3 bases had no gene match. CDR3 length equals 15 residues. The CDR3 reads CASSIGRQGNTEAFF. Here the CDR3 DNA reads TGTGCCAGTAGTATAGGTAGACAGGGGAACACTGAAGCTTTCTTT.

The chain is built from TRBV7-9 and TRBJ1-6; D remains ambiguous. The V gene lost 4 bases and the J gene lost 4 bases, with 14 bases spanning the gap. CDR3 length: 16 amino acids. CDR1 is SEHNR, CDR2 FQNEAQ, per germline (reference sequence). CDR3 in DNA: TGTGCCAGCAGCTCGGAATTTGGGGTTTATAATTCACCCCTCCACTTT. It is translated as CASSSEFGVYNSPLHF.

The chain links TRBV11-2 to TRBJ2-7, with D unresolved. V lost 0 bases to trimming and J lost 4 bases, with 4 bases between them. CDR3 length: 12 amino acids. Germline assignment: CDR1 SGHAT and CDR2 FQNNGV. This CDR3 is CASSLDFYEQYF. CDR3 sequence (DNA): TGTGCCAGCAGCTTAGATTTTTACGAGCAGTACTTC.

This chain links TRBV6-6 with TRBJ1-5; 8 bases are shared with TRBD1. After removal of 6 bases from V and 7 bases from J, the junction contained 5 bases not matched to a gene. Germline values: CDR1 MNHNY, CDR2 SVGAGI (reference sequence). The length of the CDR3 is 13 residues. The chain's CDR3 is CASSPGGGQPQHF. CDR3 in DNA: TGTGCCAGCAGCCCAGGGGGCGGACAGCCCCAGCATTTT.

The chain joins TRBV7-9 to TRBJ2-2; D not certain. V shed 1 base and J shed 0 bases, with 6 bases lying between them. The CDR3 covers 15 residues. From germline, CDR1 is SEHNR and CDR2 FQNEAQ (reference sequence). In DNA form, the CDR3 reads TGTGCCAGCAGCTTAGAAAAGCCGAACACCGGGGAGCTGTTTTTT. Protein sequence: CASSLEKPNTGELFF.